This T cell receptor beta chain was profiled in a study of blood T cell repertoires in COVID-19. About the study: COVID-19 samples collected from the United States, Italy and Spain covered acute and convalescent phases. Sources were T cells, B-cell-depleted T cells, or PBMCs; the material itself was cDNA or gDNA.

V lost 2 bases, J lost 5 bases, and 7 bases stayed unmatched. This CDR3 has 16 amino acids. Germline V CDR1 and CDR2: GTSNPN, SVGIG (reference sequence). Original processing methods: Reference gene primer amplification gave nucleated cell count estimates. The method was immunoSEQ multiplex PCR; TCRdb's version includes in-frame clones alone and lacks a portion of them. V and J calls plus clone size are reproduced from that table; the DNA served to infer D and trimming. The sample has 310,000 or so clones; 89% are singletons. This clonotype originated in a man between 18 and 35 years old who had recovered from COVID-19. This chain joins TRBV30 and TRBJ2-5, with 14 bases identical to TRBD2. The sample consisted of peripheral blood. CDR3: CAWSRGLAGVVETQYF. The DNA of the CDR3 is TGTGCCTGGAGTAGGGGACTAGCGGGAGTTGTCGAGACCCAGTACTTC. Full variable domain (rest looked up from reference TRBV30 and TRBJ2-5): SQTIHQWPATLVQPVGSPLSLECTVEGTSNPNLYWYRQAAGRGLQLLFYSVGIGQISSEVPQNLSASRPQDRQFILSSKKLLLSDSGFYLCAWSRGLAGVVETQYFGPGTRLLVL.